This T cell receptor (beta chain) is from a study of early stage breast cancer tumors. Study-level background: Invasive lobular carcinomas made up about 30% of the 12 ER+/PR+/HER2- tumors.

Sequenced by immunoSEQ multiplex PCR; TCRdb stores in-frame clones only, minus some. The data contain tens of thousands of clones, roughly 81% of them seen just once; the ten biggest clones take up around 10%. For this clone: What it binds is unknown.

Overall study findings and caveats: In about 90% of the 16 patients, blood comparison separated tumor from normal breast. Unsorted bulk genomic DNA sequencing lacked pairing and functional marker data. Tumors had about 2.5-fold higher T cell density and higher clonality than adjacent normal breast tissue.

V lost 0 bases and J lost 4, with 8 bases in between. From germline, CDR1 is MRHNA and CDR2 SNTAGT. This CDR3 region has 14 residues. This clonotype was obtained from a person aged 45-60 years with breast cancer. The chain joins TRBV6-4 to TRBJ2-3; D might be TRBD2 (6 bases). Input material: blood. Here the CDR3 DNA reads TGTGCCAGCAGTGACTCGTCGGGAGCAGATACGCAGTATTTT. Translating it yields CASSDSSGADTQYF.